The T cell receptor (beta chain) described here comes from a study of spatial heterogeneity in lung cancer. The overall study: Sequencing of follow-up PBMC samples took place when they were available, at a median of approximately two years after resection.

The CDR3 has 15 amino acids. Germline CDR1 and CDR2: SGHVS and FQNEAQ. Unmatched junction bases numbered 10, after V lost 5 bases and J lost 6 bases. TCRdb re-called the 5' RACE reads with MiXCR, one entry per CDR3 protein. This table has tens of thousands of distinct CDR3 sequences, around 9.3% appearing once. This clonotype was detected many times. The time point: blood at routine non-recurrence follow-up after resection. The chain combines TRBV7-8 with TRBJ2-1; 7 bases align to TRBD2. The sequence was obtained from a female donor with early-stage non-small cell lung cancer. The material sequenced was PBMCs, taken at follow-up. The CDR3 here is CASSPPYASGNEQFF. As DNA, the CDR3 is TGTGCCAGCAGCCCTCCGTACGCTAGCGGCAATGAGCAGTTCTTC.